The sequence of this T cell receptor beta chain was determined in a study of cytomegalovirus exposure and HLA in healthy donors. Use of 60 Vbeta and 13 Jbeta primers characterized the PCR. Assay: immunoSEQ multiplex PCR; the TCRdb copy retains only in-frame clones and omits some. The data hold around 200,000 clones, with about four fifths observed a single time. There are a few counts of this clone. This CDR3 is built from 12 residues. V gave up 7 bases and J gave up 3 bases; unmatched junction bases: 5. Germline values: CDR1 SQVTM, CDR2 ANQGSEA. The chain joins TRBV29-1 to TRBJ1-1; the match to TRBD1 covers 7 bases. This sequence was found in a woman aged 45-59 years in good health and CMV-seropositive. Material: PBMCs. The CDR3 loop reads CSARQGDTEAFF. CDR3 coding DNA: TGCAGCGCCCGACAGGGAGACACTGAAGCTTTCTTT.